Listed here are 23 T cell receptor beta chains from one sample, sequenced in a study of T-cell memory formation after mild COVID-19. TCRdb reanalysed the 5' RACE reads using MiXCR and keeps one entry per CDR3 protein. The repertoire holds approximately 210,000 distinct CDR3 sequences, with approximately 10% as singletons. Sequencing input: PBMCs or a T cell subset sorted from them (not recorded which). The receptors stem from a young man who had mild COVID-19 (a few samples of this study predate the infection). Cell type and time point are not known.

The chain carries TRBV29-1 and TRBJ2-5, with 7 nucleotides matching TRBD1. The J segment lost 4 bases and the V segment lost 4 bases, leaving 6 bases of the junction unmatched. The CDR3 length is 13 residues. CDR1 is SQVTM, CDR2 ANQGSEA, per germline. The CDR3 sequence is CSVARGPIETQYF. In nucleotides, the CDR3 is TGCAGCGTTGCTAGGGGGCCGATAGAGACCCAGTACTTC.

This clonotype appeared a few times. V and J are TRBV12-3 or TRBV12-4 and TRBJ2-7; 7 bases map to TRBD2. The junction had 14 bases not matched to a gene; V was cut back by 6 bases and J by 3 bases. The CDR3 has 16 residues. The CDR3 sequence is CASSLGSGGRNYEQYF. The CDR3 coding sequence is TGTGCCAGCAGCCTTGGGTCGGGGGGACGTAACTACGAGCAGTACTTC.

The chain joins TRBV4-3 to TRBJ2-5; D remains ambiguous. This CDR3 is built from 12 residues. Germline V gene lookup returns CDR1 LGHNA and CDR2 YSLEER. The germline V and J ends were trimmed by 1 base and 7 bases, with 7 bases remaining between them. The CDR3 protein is CASSQGVGTQYF. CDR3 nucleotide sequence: TGCGCCAGCAGCCAAGGCGTCGGGACCCAGTACTTC.

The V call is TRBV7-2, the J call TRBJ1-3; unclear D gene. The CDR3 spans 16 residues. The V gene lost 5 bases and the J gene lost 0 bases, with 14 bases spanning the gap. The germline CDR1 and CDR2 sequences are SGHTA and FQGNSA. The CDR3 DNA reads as TGTGCCAGCAGCGCGAATGCCGCTTTCTCTGGAAACACCATATATTTT. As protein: CASSANAAFSGNTIYF.

The CDR3 bases are TGTGCCAGCAGTTCCCTGCAGGGGGCGTTAAATACGCAGTATTTT. Translating gives CASSSLQGALNTQYF. This chain connects TRBV27 to TRBJ2-3; 8 nucleotides agree with TRBD1. Germline V lookup: CDR1 MNHEY, CDR2 SMNVEV (reference sequence). This CDR3 has 15 amino acids. The trim removed 4 bases at V and 7 bases at J, leaving 10 bases unmatched.

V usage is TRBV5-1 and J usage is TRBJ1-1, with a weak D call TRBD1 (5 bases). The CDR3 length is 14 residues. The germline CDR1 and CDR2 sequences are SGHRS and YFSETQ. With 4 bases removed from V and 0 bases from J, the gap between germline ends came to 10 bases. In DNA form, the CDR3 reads TGCGCCAGCAGCCACCAGGGAGTGAACACTGAAGCTTTCTTT. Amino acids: CASSHQGVNTEAFF.

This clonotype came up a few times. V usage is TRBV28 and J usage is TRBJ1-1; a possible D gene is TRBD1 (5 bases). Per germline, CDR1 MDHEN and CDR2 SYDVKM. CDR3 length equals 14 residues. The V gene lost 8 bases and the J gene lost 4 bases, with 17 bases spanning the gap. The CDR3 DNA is TGTGCCAGCGTCGGCGGTGGGGGGAGCACTGAAGCTTTCTTT. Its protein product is CASVGGGGSTEAFF. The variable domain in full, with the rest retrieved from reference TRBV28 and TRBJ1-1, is DVKVTQSSRYLVKRTGEKVFLECVQDMDHENMFWYRQDPGLGLRLIYFSYDVKMKEKGDIPEGYSVSREKKERFSLILESASTNQTSMYLCASVGGGGSTEAFFGQGTRLTVV.

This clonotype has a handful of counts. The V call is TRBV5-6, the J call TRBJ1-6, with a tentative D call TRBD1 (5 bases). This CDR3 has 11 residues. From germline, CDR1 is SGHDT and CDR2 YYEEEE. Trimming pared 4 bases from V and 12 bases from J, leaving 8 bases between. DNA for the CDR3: TGTGCCAGCAGCGTGCAGGGACCCCTCCACTTT. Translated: CASSVQGPLHF. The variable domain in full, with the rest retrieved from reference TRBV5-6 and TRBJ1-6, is DAGVTQSPTHLIKTRGQQVTLRCSPKSGHDTVSWYQQALGQGPQFIFQYYEEEERQRGNFPDRFSGHQFPNYSSELNVNALLLGDSALYLCASSVQGPLHFGNGTRLTVT.

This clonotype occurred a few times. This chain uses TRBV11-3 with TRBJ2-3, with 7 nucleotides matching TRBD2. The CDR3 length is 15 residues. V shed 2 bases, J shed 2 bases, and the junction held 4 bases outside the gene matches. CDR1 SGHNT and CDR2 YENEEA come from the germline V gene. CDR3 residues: CASSLKAGNTDTQYF. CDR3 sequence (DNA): TGTGCCAGCAGCTTAAAAGCGGGGAACACAGATACGCAGTATTTT.

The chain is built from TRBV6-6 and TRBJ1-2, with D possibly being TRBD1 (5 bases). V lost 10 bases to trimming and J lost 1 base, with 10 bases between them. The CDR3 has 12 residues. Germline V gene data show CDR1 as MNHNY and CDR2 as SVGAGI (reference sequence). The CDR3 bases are TGTGCCATCGTCGGGGGTAACTATGGCTACACCTTC. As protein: CAIVGGNYGYTF.

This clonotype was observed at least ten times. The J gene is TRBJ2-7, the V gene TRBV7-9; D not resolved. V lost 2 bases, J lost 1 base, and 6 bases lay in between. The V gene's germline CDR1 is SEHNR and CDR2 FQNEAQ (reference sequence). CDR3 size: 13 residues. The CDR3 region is CASSLPGSYEQYF. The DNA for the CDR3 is TGTGCCAGCAGCTTACCGGGTTCCTACGAGCAGTACTTC.

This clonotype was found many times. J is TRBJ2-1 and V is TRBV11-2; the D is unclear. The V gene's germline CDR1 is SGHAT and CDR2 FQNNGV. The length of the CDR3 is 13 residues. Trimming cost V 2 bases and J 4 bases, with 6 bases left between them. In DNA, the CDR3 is TGTGCCAGCAGCTTAAACGGGTACAATGAGCAGTTCTTC. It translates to CASSLNGYNEQFF.

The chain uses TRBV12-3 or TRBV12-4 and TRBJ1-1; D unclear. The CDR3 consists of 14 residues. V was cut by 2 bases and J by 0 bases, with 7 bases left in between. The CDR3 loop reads CASSLRVLNTEAFF. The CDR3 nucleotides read TGTGCCAGCAGTTTAAGGGTCTTGAACACTGAAGCTTTCTTT.

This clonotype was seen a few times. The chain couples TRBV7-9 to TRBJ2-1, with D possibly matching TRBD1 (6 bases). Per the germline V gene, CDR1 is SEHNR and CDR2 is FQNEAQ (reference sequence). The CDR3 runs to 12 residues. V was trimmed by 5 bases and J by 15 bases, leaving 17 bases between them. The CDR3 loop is CASSRTVNRRFF. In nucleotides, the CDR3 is TGTGCCAGCAGCCGGACAGTAAATCGGCGGTTCTTC.

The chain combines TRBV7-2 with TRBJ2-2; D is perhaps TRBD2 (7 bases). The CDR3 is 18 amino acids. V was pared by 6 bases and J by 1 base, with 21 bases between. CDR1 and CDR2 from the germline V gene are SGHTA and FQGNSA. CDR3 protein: CASSFAFRGGGNTGELFF. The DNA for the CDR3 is TGTGCCAGCAGTTTTGCCTTCAGGGGAGGGGGGAACACCGGGGAGCTGTTTTTT.

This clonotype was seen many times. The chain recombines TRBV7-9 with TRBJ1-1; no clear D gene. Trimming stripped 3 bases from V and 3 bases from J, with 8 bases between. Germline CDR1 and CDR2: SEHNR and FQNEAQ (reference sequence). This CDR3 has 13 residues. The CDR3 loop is CASSFGQYTEAFF. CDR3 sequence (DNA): TGTGCCAGCAGCTTCGGCCAGTACACTGAAGCTTTCTTT.

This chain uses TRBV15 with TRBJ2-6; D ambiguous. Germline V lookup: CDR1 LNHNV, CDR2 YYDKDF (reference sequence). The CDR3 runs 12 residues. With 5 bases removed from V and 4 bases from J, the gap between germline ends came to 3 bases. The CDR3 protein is CATSPGANVLTF. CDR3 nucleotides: TGTGCCACCAGCCCCGGGGCCAACGTCCTGACTTTC.

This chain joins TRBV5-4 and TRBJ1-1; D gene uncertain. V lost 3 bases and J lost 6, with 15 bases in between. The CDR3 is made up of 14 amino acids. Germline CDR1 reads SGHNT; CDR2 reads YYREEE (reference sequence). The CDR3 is CASSSFGRAAEAFF. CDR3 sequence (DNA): TGTGCCAGCAGCTCCTTCGGGAGGGCTGCTGAAGCTTTCTTT.

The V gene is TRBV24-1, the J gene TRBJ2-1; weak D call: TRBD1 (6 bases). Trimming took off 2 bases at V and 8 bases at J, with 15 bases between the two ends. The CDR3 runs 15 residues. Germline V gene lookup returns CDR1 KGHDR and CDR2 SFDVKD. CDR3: CATSDSQLGGYEQFF. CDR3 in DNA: TGTGCCACCAGTGATTCGCAACTAGGGGGTTATGAGCAGTTCTTC.

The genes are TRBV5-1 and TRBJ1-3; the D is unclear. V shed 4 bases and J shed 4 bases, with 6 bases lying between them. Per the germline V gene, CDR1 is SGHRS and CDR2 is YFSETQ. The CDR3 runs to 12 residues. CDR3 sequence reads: CASSPEGNTIYF. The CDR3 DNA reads TGCGCCAGCAGCCCGGAGGGAAACACCATATATTTT.

The CDR3 sequence is CASSYSIVRGEYGYTF. For the CDR3, the DNA is TGTGCCAGCAGTTACTCGATTGTCAGGGGCGAATATGGCTACACCTTC. This chain joins TRBV6-5 and TRBJ1-2; D is perhaps TRBD1 (6 bases). The length of the CDR3 is 16 residues. Germline CDR1 MNHEY, CDR2 SVGAGI. V lost 0 bases and J 5 bases, leaving 16 bases between the germline ends.

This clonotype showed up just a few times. This CDR3 reads CASSPGGFNEQYF. The CDR3 DNA reads as TGCGCCAGCAGCCCCGGCGGGTTTAACGAGCAGTACTTC. The chain uses TRBV4-1 and TRBJ2-7; D may be TRBD2 (5 bases). Germline CDR1 reads MGHRA; CDR2 reads YSYEKL. V was shortened by 4 bases and J by 5 bases, with 12 bases between the two germline ends. This CDR3 comprises 13 residues.

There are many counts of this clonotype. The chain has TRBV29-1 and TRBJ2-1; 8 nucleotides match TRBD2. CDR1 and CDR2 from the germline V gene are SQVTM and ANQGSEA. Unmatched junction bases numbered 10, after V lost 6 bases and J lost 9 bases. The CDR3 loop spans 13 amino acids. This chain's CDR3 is CSVGGGVHVEQFF. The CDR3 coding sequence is TGCAGCGTCGGGGGGGGGGTACACGTTGAGCAGTTCTTC.